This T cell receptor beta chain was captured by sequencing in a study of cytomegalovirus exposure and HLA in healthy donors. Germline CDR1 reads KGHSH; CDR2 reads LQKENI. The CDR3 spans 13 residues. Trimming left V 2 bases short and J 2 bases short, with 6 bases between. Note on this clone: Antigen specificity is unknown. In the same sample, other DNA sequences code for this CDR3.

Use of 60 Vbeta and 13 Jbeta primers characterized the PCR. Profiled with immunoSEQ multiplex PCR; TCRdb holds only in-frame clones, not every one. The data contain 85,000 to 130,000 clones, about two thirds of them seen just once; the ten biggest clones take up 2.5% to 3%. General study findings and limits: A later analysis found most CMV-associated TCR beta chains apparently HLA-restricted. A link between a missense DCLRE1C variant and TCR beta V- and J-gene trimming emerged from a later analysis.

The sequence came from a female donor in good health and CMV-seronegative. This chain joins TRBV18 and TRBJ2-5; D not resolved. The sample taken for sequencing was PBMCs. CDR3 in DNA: TGTGCCAGCTCACCAGCACTGCAAGAGACCCAGTACTTC. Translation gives CASSPALQETQYF.